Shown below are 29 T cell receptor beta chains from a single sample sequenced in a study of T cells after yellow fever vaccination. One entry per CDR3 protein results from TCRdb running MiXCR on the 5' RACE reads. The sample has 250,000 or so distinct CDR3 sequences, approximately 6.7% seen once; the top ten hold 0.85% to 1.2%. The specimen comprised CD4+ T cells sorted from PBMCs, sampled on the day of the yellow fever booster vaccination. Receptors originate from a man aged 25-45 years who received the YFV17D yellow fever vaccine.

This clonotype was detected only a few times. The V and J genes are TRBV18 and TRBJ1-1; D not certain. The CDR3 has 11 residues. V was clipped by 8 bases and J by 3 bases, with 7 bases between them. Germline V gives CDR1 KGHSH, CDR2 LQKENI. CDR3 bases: TGTGCCAGCGCCGCCGACACTGAAGCTTTCTTT. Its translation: CASAADTEAFF.

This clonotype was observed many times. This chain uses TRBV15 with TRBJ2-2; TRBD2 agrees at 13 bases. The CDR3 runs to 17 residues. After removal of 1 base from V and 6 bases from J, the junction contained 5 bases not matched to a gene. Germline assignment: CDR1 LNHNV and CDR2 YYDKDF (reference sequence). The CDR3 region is CATSRGLGLAGAGELFF. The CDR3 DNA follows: TGTGCCACCAGCAGAGGATTAGGACTAGCGGGAGCCGGGGAGCTGTTTTTT.

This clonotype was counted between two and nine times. The CDR3 loop reads CASSLETSGSYNEQFF. The CDR3 region has the DNA TGTGCCAGCAGCTTAGAGACTAGCGGGAGCTACAATGAGCAGTTCTTC. The chain employs TRBV7-6 and TRBJ2-1; TRBD2 aligns across 12 bases. The CDR3 is made up of 16 amino acids. J lost 3 bases, V lost 1 base, and 1 base had no gene match. Germline V gene sequence: CDR1 SGHVS, CDR2 FNYEAQ.

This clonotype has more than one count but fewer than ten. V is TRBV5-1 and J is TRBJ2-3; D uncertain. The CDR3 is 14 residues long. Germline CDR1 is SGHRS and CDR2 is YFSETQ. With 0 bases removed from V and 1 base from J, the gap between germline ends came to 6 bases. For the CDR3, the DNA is TGCGCCAGCAGCTTGGCCAAGGGCACAGATACGCAGTATTTT. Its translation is CASSLAKGTDTQYF.

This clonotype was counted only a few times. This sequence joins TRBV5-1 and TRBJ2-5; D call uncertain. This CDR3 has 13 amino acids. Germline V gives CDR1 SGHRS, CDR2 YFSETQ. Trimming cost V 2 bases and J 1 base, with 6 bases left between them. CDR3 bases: TGCGCCAGCAGCTTACCTATCCAAGAGACCCAGTACTTC. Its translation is CASSLPIQETQYF.

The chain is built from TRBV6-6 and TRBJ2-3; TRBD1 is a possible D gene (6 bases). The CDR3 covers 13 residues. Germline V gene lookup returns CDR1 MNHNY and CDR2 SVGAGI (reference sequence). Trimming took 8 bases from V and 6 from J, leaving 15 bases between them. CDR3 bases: TGTGCCAGCGGCAGACAGGCAGTGGATACGCAGTATTTT. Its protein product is CASGRQAVDTQYF.

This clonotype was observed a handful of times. The CDR3 protein is CASSFSQGTQETQYF. CDR3 bases: TGTGCCAGCTCATTCTCTCAGGGTACTCAAGAGACCCAGTACTTC. This rearrangement joins TRBV18 to TRBJ2-5, with D possibly TRBD1 on 5 matching bases. CDR1 is KGHSH, CDR2 LQKENI, per germline. This CDR3 region has 15 residues. Deletions cut 5 bases from V and 2 bases from J, with 15 bases between.

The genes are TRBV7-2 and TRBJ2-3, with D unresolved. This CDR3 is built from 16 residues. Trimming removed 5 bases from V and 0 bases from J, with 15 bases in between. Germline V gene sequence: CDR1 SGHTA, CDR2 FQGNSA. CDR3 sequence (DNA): TGTGCCAGCAGCCCATTTCGGGCGGAGAGCACAGATACGCAGTATTTT. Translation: CASSPFRAESTDTQYF.

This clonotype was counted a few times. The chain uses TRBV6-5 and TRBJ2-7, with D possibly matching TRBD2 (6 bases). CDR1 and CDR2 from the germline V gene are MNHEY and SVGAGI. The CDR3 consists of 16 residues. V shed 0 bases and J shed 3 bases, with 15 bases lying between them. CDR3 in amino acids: CASSYSIPGRGYEQYF. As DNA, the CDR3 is TGTGCCAGCAGTTACTCGATTCCAGGGCGGGGCTACGAGCAGTACTTC.

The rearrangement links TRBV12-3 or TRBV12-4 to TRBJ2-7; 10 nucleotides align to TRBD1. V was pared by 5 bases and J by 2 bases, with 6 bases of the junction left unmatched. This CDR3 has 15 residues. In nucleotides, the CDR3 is TGTGCCAGCAGTCTAGGGACAGGGGTTCCCTACGAGCAGTACTTC. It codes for CASSLGTGVPYEQYF.

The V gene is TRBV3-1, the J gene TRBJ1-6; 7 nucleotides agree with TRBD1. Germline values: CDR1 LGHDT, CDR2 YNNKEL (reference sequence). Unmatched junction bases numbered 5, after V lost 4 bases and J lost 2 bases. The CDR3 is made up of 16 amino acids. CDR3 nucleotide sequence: TGTGCCAGCAGCCCAGGGGGGCGCGCCTATAATTCACCCCTCCACTTT. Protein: CASSPGGRAYNSPLHF.

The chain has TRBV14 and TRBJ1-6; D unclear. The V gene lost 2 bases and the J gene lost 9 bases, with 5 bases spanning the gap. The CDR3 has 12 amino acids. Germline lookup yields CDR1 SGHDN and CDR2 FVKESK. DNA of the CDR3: TGTGCCAGCAGCCAAATTGGTTCACCCCTCCACTTT. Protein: CASSQIGSPLHF.

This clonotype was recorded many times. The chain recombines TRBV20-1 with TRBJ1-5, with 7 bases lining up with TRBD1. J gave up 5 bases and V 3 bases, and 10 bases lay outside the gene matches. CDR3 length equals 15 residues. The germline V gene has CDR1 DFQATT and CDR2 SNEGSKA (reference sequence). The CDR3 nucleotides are TGCAGTGCTAGGCAAGGGACAGTTCCCCATCAGCCCCAGCATTTT. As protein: CSARQGTVPHQPQHF.

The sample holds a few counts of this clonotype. Here the CDR3 reads CASSQDSGTETQYF. DNA for the CDR3: TGTGCCAGCAGCCAAGATAGCGGGACGGAGACCCAGTACTTC. The V and J genes are TRBV4-2 and TRBJ2-5; TRBD2 agrees at 8 bases. The length of the CDR3 is 14 residues. CDR1 LGHNA and CDR2 YNFKEQ come from the germline V gene. V lost 0 bases to trimming and J lost 5 bases; unmatched junction nucleotides: 2.

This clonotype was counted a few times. The CDR3 loop reads CASSSSLAGIYNEQFF. The CDR3 DNA follows: TGTGCCAGCAGCTCATCACTAGCCGGGATCTACAATGAGCAGTTCTTC. The V gene is TRBV7-8, the J gene TRBJ2-1, with TRBD2 as a possible D gene (6 bases). The CDR3 is made up of 16 amino acids. V shed 4 bases and J shed 3 bases, with 16 bases lying between them. The germline CDR1 and CDR2 sequences are SGHVS and FQNEAQ.

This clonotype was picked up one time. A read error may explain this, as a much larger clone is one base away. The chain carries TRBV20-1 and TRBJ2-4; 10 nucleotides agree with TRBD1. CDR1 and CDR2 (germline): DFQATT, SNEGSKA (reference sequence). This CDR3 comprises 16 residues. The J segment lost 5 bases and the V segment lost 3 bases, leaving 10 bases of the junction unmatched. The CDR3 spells CSARPGTGDLENIQYF. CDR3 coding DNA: TGCAGTGCTAGGCCCGGGACAGGGGATCTTGAAAACATTCAGTACTTC.

The DNA of the CDR3 is TGTGCCAGCAGCTTAAGGATCGAGCAGTACTTC. Translating it yields CASSLRIEQYF. The rearrangement links TRBV7-2 to TRBJ2-7; D gene uncertain. Trimming removed 2 bases from V and 6 bases from J, with 5 bases in between. The CDR3 contains 11 residues. Germline loops: CDR1 SGHTA, CDR2 FQGNSA.

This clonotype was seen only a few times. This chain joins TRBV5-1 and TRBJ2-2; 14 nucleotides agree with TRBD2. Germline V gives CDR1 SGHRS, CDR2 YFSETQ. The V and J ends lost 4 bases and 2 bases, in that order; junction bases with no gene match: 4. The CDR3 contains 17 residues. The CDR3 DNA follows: TGCGCCAGCAGCCGGGGACTAGCGGGAGATAACACCGGGGAGCTGTTTTTT. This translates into CASSRGLAGDNTGELFF.

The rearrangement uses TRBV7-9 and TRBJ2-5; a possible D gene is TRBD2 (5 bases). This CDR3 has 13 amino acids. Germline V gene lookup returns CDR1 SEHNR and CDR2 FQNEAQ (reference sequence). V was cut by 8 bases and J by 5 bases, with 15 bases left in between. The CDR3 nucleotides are TGTGCCAGCCTTGGCGGGCCGGTTGAGACCCAGTACTTC. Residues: CASLGGPVETQYF.

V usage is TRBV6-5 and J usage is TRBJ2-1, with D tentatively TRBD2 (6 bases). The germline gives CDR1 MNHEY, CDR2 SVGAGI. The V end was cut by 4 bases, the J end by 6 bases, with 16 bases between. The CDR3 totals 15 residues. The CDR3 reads CASSFAGLEINEQFF. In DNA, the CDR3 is TGTGCCAGCAGTTTTGCGGGACTCGAGATCAATGAGCAGTTCTTC.

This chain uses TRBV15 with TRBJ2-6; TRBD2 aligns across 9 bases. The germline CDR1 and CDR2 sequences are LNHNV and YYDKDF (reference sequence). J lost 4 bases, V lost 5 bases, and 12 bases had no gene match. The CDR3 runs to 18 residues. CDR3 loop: CATSGSGRILSGANVLTF. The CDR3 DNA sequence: TGTGCCACCAGCGGTAGCGGGAGAATACTTTCAGGGGCCAACGTCCTGACTTTC.

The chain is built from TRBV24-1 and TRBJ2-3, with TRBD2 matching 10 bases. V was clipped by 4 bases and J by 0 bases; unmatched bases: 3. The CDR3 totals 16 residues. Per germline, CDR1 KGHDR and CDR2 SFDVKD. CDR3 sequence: CATSDMTSGSTDTQYF. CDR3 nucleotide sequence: TGTGCCACCAGTGACATGACTAGCGGGAGCACAGATACGCAGTATTTT.

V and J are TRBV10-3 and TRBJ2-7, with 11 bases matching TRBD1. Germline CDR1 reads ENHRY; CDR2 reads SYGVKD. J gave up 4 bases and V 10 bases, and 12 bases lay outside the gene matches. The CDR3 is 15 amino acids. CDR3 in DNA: TGTGCCACCCAGGACAGGGGGCATTCGGTGTACGAGCAGTACTTC. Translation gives CATQDRGHSVYEQYF.

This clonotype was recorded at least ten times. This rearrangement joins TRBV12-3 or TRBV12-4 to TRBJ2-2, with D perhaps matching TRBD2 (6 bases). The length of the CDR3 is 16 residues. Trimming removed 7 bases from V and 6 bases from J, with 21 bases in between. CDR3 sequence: CASIGGNLGWAGELFF. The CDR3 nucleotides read TGTGCCAGCATTGGAGGGAATCTGGGATGGGCCGGGGAGCTGTTTTTT.

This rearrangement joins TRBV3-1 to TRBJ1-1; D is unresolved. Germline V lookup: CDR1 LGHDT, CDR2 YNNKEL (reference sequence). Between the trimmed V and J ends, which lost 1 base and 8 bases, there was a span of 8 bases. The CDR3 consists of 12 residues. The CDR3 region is CASSQAPHEAFF. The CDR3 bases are TGTGCCAGCAGCCAAGCCCCCCACGAAGCTTTCTTT.

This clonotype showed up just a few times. The CDR3 sequence is CATSSASNTGELFF. CDR3 nucleotides: TGTGCCACCTCCAGCGCTTCTAACACCGGGGAGCTGTTTTTT. The J gene is TRBJ2-2, the V gene TRBV24-1, with no clear D. There are 14 residues in the CDR3. Trimming removed 9 bases from V and 2 bases from J, with 12 bases in between. The germline V gene encodes CDR1 KGHDR and CDR2 SFDVKD.

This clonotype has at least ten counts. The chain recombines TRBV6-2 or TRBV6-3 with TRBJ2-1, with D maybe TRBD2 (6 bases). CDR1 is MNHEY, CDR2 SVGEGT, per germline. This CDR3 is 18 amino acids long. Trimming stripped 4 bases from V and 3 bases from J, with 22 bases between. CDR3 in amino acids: CASSLFPLAADYYNEQFF. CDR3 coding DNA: TGTGCCAGCAGTTTATTCCCTCTGGCAGCGGACTACTACAATGAGCAGTTCTTC.

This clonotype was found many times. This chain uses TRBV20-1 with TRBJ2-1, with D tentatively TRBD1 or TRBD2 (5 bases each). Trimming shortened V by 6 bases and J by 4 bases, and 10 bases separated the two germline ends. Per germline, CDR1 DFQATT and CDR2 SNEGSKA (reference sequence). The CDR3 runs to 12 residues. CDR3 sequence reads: CSALGGYNEQFF. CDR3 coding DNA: TGCAGTGCCCTTGGGGGATACAATGAGCAGTTCTTC.

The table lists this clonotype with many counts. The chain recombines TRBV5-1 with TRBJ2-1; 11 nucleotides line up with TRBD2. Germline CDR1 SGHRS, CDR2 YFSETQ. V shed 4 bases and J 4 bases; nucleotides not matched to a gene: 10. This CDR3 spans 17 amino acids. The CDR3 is CASSPSLTSGEYNEQFF. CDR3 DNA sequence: TGCGCCAGCAGCCCTTCTTTGACTAGCGGGGAATACAATGAGCAGTTCTTC.